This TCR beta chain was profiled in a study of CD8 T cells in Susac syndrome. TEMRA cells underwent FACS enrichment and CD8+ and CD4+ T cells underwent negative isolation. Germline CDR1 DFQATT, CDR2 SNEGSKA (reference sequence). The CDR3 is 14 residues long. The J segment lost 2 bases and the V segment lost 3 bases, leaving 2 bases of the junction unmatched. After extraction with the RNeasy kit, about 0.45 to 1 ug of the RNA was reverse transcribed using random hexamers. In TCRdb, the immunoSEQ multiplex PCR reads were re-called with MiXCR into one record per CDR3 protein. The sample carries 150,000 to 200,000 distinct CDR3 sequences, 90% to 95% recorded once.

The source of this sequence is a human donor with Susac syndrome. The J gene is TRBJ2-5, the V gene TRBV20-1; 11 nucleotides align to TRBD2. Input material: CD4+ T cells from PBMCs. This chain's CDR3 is CSASLAGGQETQYF. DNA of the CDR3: TGCAGTGCTAGTCTAGCGGGAGGTCAAGAGACCCAGTACTTC.